This passage covers 15 T cell receptor beta chains from one sample sequenced in a study of OX40 agonist ivuxolimab in advanced cancers. Using immunoSEQ multiplex PCR, the repertoire was profiled, and TCRdb retains in-frame clones only, with some absent. Of about 59,000 clones listed, about nine tenths are singletons. The source was CD4+ or CD8+ T cells sorted from blood, collected in a trial of the OX40 agonist ivuxolimab. The source of these receptors is an adult with an advanced solid tumor such as melanoma, head and neck, liver or kidney cancer.

This chain joins TRBV6-1 and TRBJ2-5; TRBD1 agrees at 10 bases. The CDR3 covers 14 residues. J gave up 5 bases and V 3 bases, and 3 bases lay outside the gene matches. From germline, CDR1 is MNHNS and CDR2 SASEGT. This CDR3 reads CASSDRDRGETQYF. In DNA, the CDR3 is TGTGCCAGCAGTGACCGGGACAGGGGTGAGACCCAGTACTTC.

CDR3 nucleotides: TGTGCCAGCAGTGAAACGGGGGGAGCAGATACGCAGTATTTT. This translates into CASSETGGADTQYF. This rearrangement joins TRBV6-4 to TRBJ2-3; TRBD2 matches at 7 bases. Trimming took 3 bases from V and 4 from J; bases not matched to a gene: 4. The CDR3 spans 14 residues. The V gene's germline CDR1 is MRHNA and CDR2 SNTAGT.

The J gene is TRBJ2-4, the V gene TRBV6-1, with a possible D match to TRBD1 (6 bases). Trimming stripped 7 bases from V and 6 bases from J, with 16 bases between. CDR1 MNHNS and CDR2 SASEGT come from the germline V gene. This CDR3 has 14 residues. CDR3 bases: TGTGCCAGCATACGAACAGGGATCTTAAACATTCAGTACTTC. Residues: CASIRTGILNIQYF.

The rearrangement links TRBV28 to TRBJ1-1; no clear D. This CDR3 has 14 amino acids. CDR1 and CDR2 (germline): MDHEN, SYDVKM. V lost 2 bases and J lost 1, with 8 bases in between. The CDR3 region is CASSLLFRNTEAFF. The CDR3 region has the DNA TGTGCCAGCAGTTTACTTTTCAGGAACACTGAAGCTTTCTTT. Filled out from reference TRBV28 and TRBJ1-1, the complete variable domain reads DVKVTQSSRYLVKRTGEKVFLECVQDMDHENMFWYRQDPGLGLRLIYFSYDVKMKEKGDIPEGYSVSREKKERFSLILESASTNQTSMYLCASSLLFRNTEAFFGQGTRLTVV.

The chain joins TRBV2 to TRBJ1-5; D is ambiguous. CDR3 size: 14 residues. The ends were cut back, 6 bases at V and 4 bases at J, with 13 bases in the middle. The germline CDR1 and CDR2 sequences are SNHLY and FYNNEI. The CDR3 loop reads CASSDLVGNQPQHF. CDR3 nucleotide sequence: TGTGCCAGCAGCGACCTAGTCGGGAATCAGCCCCAGCATTTT. The whole variable domain, remainder taken from reference TRBV2 and TRBJ1-5, is EPEVTQTPSHQVTQMGQEVILRCVPISNHLYFYWYRQILGQKVEFLVSFYNNEISEKSEIFDDQFSVERPDGSNFTLKIRSTKLEDSAMYFCASSDLVGNQPQHFGDGTRLSIL.

The V call is TRBV28, the J call TRBJ1-3, with unresolved D. In germline, CDR1 is MDHEN, CDR2 SYDVKM. Trimming stripped 2 bases from V and 5 bases from J, with 16 bases between. This CDR3 region has 16 residues. This CDR3 is CASSLGVRSSRNTIYF. As DNA, the CDR3 is TGTGCCAGCAGTTTAGGCGTCAGGAGTTCGCGAAACACCATATATTTT.

The V gene is TRBV28, the J gene TRBJ2-7; tentatively, D is TRBD1 or TRBD2 (5 bases each). V was pared by 7 bases and J by 0 bases, with 19 bases between. The CDR3 has 16 residues. Germline assignment: CDR1 MDHEN and CDR2 SYDVKM. DNA of the CDR3: TGTGCCAGCACCCCGGGGCGATTAATAACCTCCTACGAGCAGTACTTC. This translates into CASTPGRLITSYEQYF.

This chain uses TRBV30 with TRBJ2-4; 7 bases are a match to TRBD2. The CDR3 runs to 13 residues. Germline CDR1 is GTSNPN and CDR2 is SVGIG (reference sequence). V was pared by 4 bases and J by 6 bases, with 6 bases of the junction left unmatched. CDR3 DNA sequence: TGTGCCTGGATGGTCCCGGGAGGAAACATTCAGTACTTC. It translates to CAWMVPGGNIQYF.

This sequence joins TRBV25-1 and TRBJ2-3; 11 bases are shared with TRBD1. Unmatched junction bases numbered 3, after V lost 10 bases and J lost 3 bases. Germline CDR1 is MGHDK and CDR2 is SYGVNS. The CDR3 runs 13 residues. Written as DNA, the CDR3 is TGTGCCATCGGGACAGGGGGTACAGATACGCAGTATTTT. This translates into CAIGTGGTDTQYF.

This chain connects TRBV5-4 to TRBJ2-5; 11 bases are a match to TRBD2. The germline CDR1 and CDR2 sequences are SGHNT and YYREEE (reference sequence). With V trimmed by 4 bases and J by 2 bases, 10 bases remained unmatched. This CDR3 is 17 amino acids long. The CDR3 DNA is TGTGCCAGCAGCCCCCCATGGCGACTAGCGGGACAAGAGACCCAGTACTTC. Encoded protein: CASSPPWRLAGQETQYF.

The genes are TRBV7-9 and TRBJ1-1; maybe TRBD1 (6 bases). Trimming took off 5 bases at V and 2 bases at J, with 12 bases between the two ends. Germline V gene sequence: CDR1 SEHNR, CDR2 FQNEAQ (reference sequence). The CDR3 is made up of 14 amino acids. The CDR3 sequence: CASSPMDSNTEAFF. CDR3 sequence (DNA): TGTGCCAGCAGCCCGATGGACAGCAACACTGAAGCTTTCTTT. The complete variable domain, with remaining parts taken from reference TRBV7-9 and TRBJ1-1, reads DTGVSQNPRHKITKRGQNVTFRCDPISEHNRLYWYRQTLGQGPEFLTYFQNEAQLEKSRLLSDRFSAERPKGSFSTLEIQRTEQGDSAMYLCASSPMDSNTEAFFGQGTRLTVV.

The chain uses TRBV5-6 and TRBJ1-6; a possible D gene is TRBD1 (6 bases). The V gene lost 4 bases and the J gene lost 10 bases, with 15 bases spanning the gap. CDR1 is SGHDT and CDR2 is YYEEEE in the germline V gene. The CDR3 has 14 amino acids. The CDR3 DNA reads as TGTGCCAGCAGCCGAGGGGGATGGAAATCACCCCTCCACTTT. As protein: CASSRGGWKSPLHF.

The genes are TRBV5-4 and TRBJ2-3, with 7 nucleotides matching TRBD2. The V and J ends lost 4 bases and 6 bases, in that order; junction bases with no gene match: 11. This CDR3 spans 15 amino acids. Germline loops: CDR1 SGHNT, CDR2 YYREEE (reference sequence). Here the CDR3 reads CASSPRRGEGDTQYF. The CDR3 nucleotides read TGTGCCAGCAGCCCGAGACGGGGGGAAGGGGATACGCAGTATTTT.

The V and J genes are TRBV5-5 and TRBJ1-1, with D uncertain. Trimming pared 3 bases from V and 0 bases from J, leaving 9 bases between. The length of the CDR3 is 14 residues. In germline, CDR1 is SGHKS, CDR2 YYEKEE (reference sequence). The CDR3: CASSSRVMNTEAFF. CDR3 nucleotides: TGTGCCAGCAGCTCCCGGGTCATGAACACTGAAGCTTTCTTT.

V is TRBV7-9 and J is TRBJ1-1; D might be TRBD1 (6 bases). The CDR3 sequence is 15 residues long. The V and J ends lost 5 bases and 1 base respectively, with 14 bases between them. CDR1 and CDR2 from the germline V gene are SEHNR and FQNEAQ (reference sequence). This CDR3 is CASSPRPTGNTEAFF. Here the CDR3 DNA reads TGTGCCAGCAGCCCTAGACCGACAGGGAACACTGAAGCTTTCTTT.